The clone carrying this T cell receptor (beta chain) appeared a few times. Expressed TCRB transcripts got sequenced, as all isolated RNA was reverse transcribed. Libraries were prepared by immunoSEQ multiplex PCR; TCRdb keeps only in-frame clonotypes and omits some of them. Of 350,000 to 400,000 clones in the sample, roughly 16% were seen once. The sample comes from a study of beta chain features in type 1 diabetes. Germline CDR1 is KGHSH and CDR2 is LQKENI. This CDR3 has 13 amino acids. V was clipped by 6 bases and J by 1 base, with 9 bases between them. The sequenced sample was naive CD4+ T cells from blood. The chain links TRBV18 to TRBJ1-2; weak D call: TRBD1 (6 bases). This TCR was recovered from a woman aged 18-29 years in good health. The CDR3 bases are TGTGCCAGCTCGCGGACAGTTAACTATGGCTACACCTTC. Encoded protein: CASSRTVNYGYTF.